This T cell receptor (beta chain) derives from a study of regulatory T cells in long-lasting Graves disease. Both iRepertoire HTBI primers and Arm-PCR of CDR3 regions were used to build the TCR beta libraries. TCRdb processed the multiplex PCR reads anew with MiXCR; each CDR3 protein has one entry. The sample holds over 200,000 distinct CDR3 sequences; roughly 18% are singletons and the top ten take roughly 23%. Whole-study findings and limits: New patients shared 750 to 1,000 public clonotypes, and persistent patients shared more, with over 2,500. Persistent Graves' patients showed a TCR diversity that was lower than that of newly diagnosed ones.

This clonotype came up many times. Antigen specificity is unknown. The CDR3 runs 15 residues. Trimming took 4 bases from V and 9 from J; bases not matched to a gene: 5. Germline CDR1 reads SGHNT; CDR2 reads YENEEA. Time point of the sample: newly diagnosed GD, antithyroid drugs for less than 3 months. From PBMCs, RNA was extracted and then used to make the TCR library. Roughly 9 milliliters of peripheral blood went into EDTA tubes. This sequence originates from a female donor with Graves disease. The sample consisted of peripheral blood mononuclear cells (PBMCs), taken at new diagnosis, from a patient treated with antithyroid drugs. This sequence joins TRBV11-3 and TRBJ2-1; 14 positions match TRBD2. The CDR3: CASSSTSGRAGEQFF. The CDR3 region has the DNA TGTGCCAGCAGCTCGACTAGCGGGAGGGCGGGTGAGCAGTTCTTC.